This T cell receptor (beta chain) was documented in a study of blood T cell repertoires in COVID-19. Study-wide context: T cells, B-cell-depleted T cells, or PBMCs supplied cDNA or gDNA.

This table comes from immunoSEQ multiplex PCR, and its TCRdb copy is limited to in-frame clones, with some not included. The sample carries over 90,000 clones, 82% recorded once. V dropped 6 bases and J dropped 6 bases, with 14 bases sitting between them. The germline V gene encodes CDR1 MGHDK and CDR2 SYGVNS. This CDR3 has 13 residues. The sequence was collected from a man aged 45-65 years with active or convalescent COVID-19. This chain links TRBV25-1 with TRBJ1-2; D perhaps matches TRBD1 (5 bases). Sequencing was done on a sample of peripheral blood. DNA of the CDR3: TGTGCCAGCAGCCAATCGGGGGTGGATGGCTACACCTTC. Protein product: CASSQSGVDGYTF.